Below are 20 T cell receptor beta chains sequenced from a single sample in a study of blood T cells in healthy people across ages. It was with a sample-barcoded 5' primer and a J-beta primer mix that a second PCR of roughly 6 to 11 cycles was run. TCRdb re-derived calls from the 5' RACE reads in MiXCR, one entry per CDR3 protein. The table shows approximately 800,000 distinct CDR3 sequences, with roughly 64% occurring only once. Sequenced sample: blood. The receptor source for this set is a man aged 25 to 40 in good health.

This chain uses TRBV15 with TRBJ2-5, with a tentative D call TRBD1 (5 bases). This CDR3 region has 14 residues. The V gene's germline CDR1 is LNHNV and CDR2 YYDKDF (reference sequence). The germline V and J ends were trimmed by 3 bases and 2 bases, with 10 bases remaining between them. CDR3 sequence: CATSSFRGQETQYF. Here the CDR3 DNA reads TGTGCCACCAGCAGTTTTAGGGGACAAGAGACCCAGTACTTC.

This clonotype was picked up many times. The genes are TRBV20-1 and TRBJ2-1; 13 bases fit TRBD2. The CDR3 loop spans 14 amino acids. V was pared by 4 bases and J by 9 bases, with 6 bases of the junction left unmatched. Germline V gene lookup returns CDR1 DFQATT and CDR2 SNEGSKA (reference sequence). The CDR3, as DNA: TGCAGTGCTACCGGGACTAGCGGGGTAGGTGAGCAGTTCTTC. As protein: CSATGTSGVGEQFF.

This rearrangement joins TRBV30 to TRBJ1-4; perhaps TRBD1 as D (5 bases). Trimming took off 4 bases at V and 2 bases at J, with 11 bases between the two ends. The CDR3 extends over 14 amino acids. The germline CDR1 and CDR2 sequences are GTSNPN and SVGIG (reference sequence). CDR3 in DNA: TGTGCCTGGACCTCAGGGTTGACTAATGAAAAACTGTTTTTT. This encodes CAWTSGLTNEKLFF.

The table lists this clonotype with a few counts. The chain uses TRBV5-1 and TRBJ2-1; 9 nucleotides align to TRBD2. The CDR3 loop spans 20 amino acids. Germline loops: CDR1 SGHRS, CDR2 YFSETQ. V gave up 1 base and J gave up 8 bases; unmatched junction bases: 22. CDR3 protein: CASSLRSGRPGSLSSHEQFF. The DNA of the CDR3 is TGCGCCAGCAGCTTGAGGAGCGGGAGGCCCGGGTCGTTGAGTAGCCATGAGCAGTTCTTC.

V is TRBV29-1 and J is TRBJ2-5, with D perhaps matching TRBD1 or TRBD2 (5 bases each). V was cut by 5 bases and J by 0 bases, with 13 bases left in between. Germline V gene lookup returns CDR1 SQVTM and CDR2 ANQGSEA. This CDR3 contains 14 residues. The CDR3 spells CSVCRDRYQETQYF. The CDR3 DNA sequence: TGCAGCGTTTGCCGGGACCGCTACCAAGAGACCCAGTACTTC.

The V call is TRBV5-1, the J call TRBJ2-1, with 14 nucleotides matching TRBD2. The CDR3 covers 16 residues. Looked up from germline, CDR1 is SGHRS and CDR2 is YFSETQ. Germline trimming cut 4 bases from V and 12 bases from J; bases unmatched to any gene: 12. In DNA form, the CDR3 reads TGCGCCAGCAGCCTGGAAGGGACTAGCGGGAGTGATGGGCAGTTCTTC. Translated, it gives CASSLEGTSGSDGQFF.

This clonotype has just a few counts. The chain links TRBV29-1 to TRBJ2-3, with unresolved D. Trimming left V 0 bases short and J 2 bases short, with 12 bases between. Germline CDR1 is SQVTM and CDR2 is ANQGSEA. The CDR3 extends over 15 amino acids. The CDR3, as DNA: TGCAGCGTTGAAGATCTGTTACGGTACACAGATACGCAGTATTTT. Protein sequence: CSVEDLLRYTDTQYF.

This clonotype was detected a few times. The chain has TRBV2 and TRBJ2-1; D gene uncertain. V lost 4 bases, J lost 6 bases, and 10 bases lay in between. The CDR3 loop spans 13 amino acids. Germline-derived CDR1 and CDR2 are SNHLY and FYNNEI. The CDR3 here is CASSVDAPNEQFF. The CDR3 DNA is TGTGCCAGCAGTGTAGACGCCCCCAATGAGCAGTTCTTC.

This CDR3 reads CASSPRSGAYEQYF. The CDR3 DNA reads as TGTGCCAGCAGCCCCCGGAGCGGCGCCTACGAGCAGTACTTC. The chain couples TRBV3-1 to TRBJ2-7; maybe TRBD2 (5 bases). The germline V gene has CDR1 LGHDT and CDR2 YNNKEL (reference sequence). The CDR3 covers 14 residues. The V and J ends lost 4 bases and 2 bases respectively, with 12 bases between them.

This clonotype was seen a handful of times. The rearrangement links TRBV29-1 to TRBJ2-5, with TRBD2 identical over 9 bases. The CDR3 is 13 residues long. CDR1 is SQVTM and CDR2 is ANQGSEA in the germline V gene. The J segment lost 2 bases and the V segment lost 8 bases, leaving 6 bases of the junction unmatched. In DNA, the CDR3 is TGCAGCTCGCGGGAGGGGGGGCAAGAGACCCAGTACTTC. Its translation: CSSREGGQETQYF. Full variable domain (remainder filled in from reference TRBV29-1 and TRBJ2-5): SAVISQKPSRDICQRGTSLTIQCQVDSQVTMMFWYRQQPGQSLTLIATANQGSEATYESGFVIDKFPISRPNLTFSTLTVSNMSPEDSSIYLCSSREGGQETQYFGPGTRLLVL.

This sequence joins TRBV20-1 and TRBJ2-1; tentative D call: TRBD1 (5 bases). Per the germline V gene, CDR1 is DFQATT and CDR2 is SNEGSKA (reference sequence). V lost 7 bases to trimming and J lost 4 bases, with 14 bases between them. The CDR3 contains 13 residues. CDR3 sequence: CSVPVQEYNEQFF. The CDR3 region has the DNA TGCAGTGTTCCGGTACAGGAATACAATGAGCAGTTCTTC.

As regards this clonotype: At one end the junction does not follow the germline gene, possibly because of a read error. CDR3 in amino acids: CASSGTENYGYTF. The CDR3 DNA follows: TGTGCCAGCAGTGGGACGGAAAACTATGGCTACACCTTC. The V gene is TRBV10-3, the J gene TRBJ1-2; a possible D gene is TRBD1 (5 bases). Germline assignment: CDR1 ENHRY and CDR2 SYGVKD. The CDR3 runs 13 residues.

J is TRBJ2-5 and V is TRBV10-3; possibly TRBD1 or TRBD2 for D (7 bases each). With 6 bases removed from V and 3 bases from J, the gap between germline ends came to 11 bases. The CDR3 consists of 13 residues. From germline, CDR1 is ENHRY and CDR2 SYGVKD. CDR3 region: CAIRSGGEETQYF. In nucleotides, the CDR3 is TGTGCCATCAGGTCAGGGGGGGAAGAGACCCAGTACTTC.

The table lists this clonotype with a few counts. The chain employs TRBV2 and TRBJ2-3; D uncertain. The CDR3 spans 15 residues. Germline V gene data show CDR1 as SNHLY and CDR2 as FYNNEI. V was cut by 6 bases and J by 5 bases, with 18 bases left in between. The CDR3 sequence: CASSDRIPAIDTQYF. DNA of the CDR3: TGTGCCAGCAGCGATAGAATTCCTGCTATAGATACGCAGTATTTT.

There are a few counts of this clonotype. The V call is TRBV5-1, the J call TRBJ2-5; 9 bases are shared with TRBD2. J lost 5 bases, V lost 2 bases, and 13 bases had no gene match. This CDR3 is 17 amino acids long. Germline-derived CDR1 and CDR2 are SGHRS and YFSETQ. CDR3 coding DNA: TGCGCCAGCAGCTTTGACCTCAGCGGGGGGAAAGCGGAGACCCAGTACTTC. Protein: CASSFDLSGGKAETQYF.

This clonotype was seen more than once but under ten times. This rearrangement joins TRBV7-9 to TRBJ2-2, with 8 bases aligning to TRBD2. The germline V gene has CDR1 SEHNR and CDR2 FQNEAQ (reference sequence). The CDR3 totals 15 residues. The V segment lost 5 bases and the J segment 3 bases; nucleotides outside the gene matches: 5. CDR3 nucleotides: TGTGCCAGCAGCACGAGCGGGAGTGACACCGGGGAGCTGTTTTTT. It codes for CASSTSGSDTGELFF.

This clonotype was observed a handful of times. CDR3 protein: CASSPVGGPGYGYTF. The CDR3 coding sequence is TGTGCCAGCAGCCCCGTCGGTGGGCCGGGCTATGGCTACACCTTC. This sequence joins TRBV7-2 and TRBJ1-2, with no clear D. CDR3 size: 15 residues. Germline lookup yields CDR1 SGHTA and CDR2 FQGNSA. The V end was cut by 5 bases, the J end by 4 bases, with 17 bases between.

V and J are TRBV9 and TRBJ2-7, with 7 bases matching TRBD2. This CDR3 comprises 17 residues. V shed 0 bases and J 3 bases; nucleotides not matched to a gene: 12. CDR1 is SGDLS and CDR2 is YYNGEE in the germline V gene. The CDR3 region is CASSVAGGEVGDYEQYF. The CDR3 bases are TGTGCCAGCAGCGTAGCGGGGGGAGAGGTCGGAGACTACGAGCAGTACTTC.

The chain carries TRBV14 and TRBJ2-3, with 11 bases fitting TRBD2. There are 15 residues in the CDR3. The V segment lost 4 bases and the J segment 4 bases; nucleotides outside the gene matches: 4. Germline CDR1 and CDR2: SGHDN and FVKESK. The CDR3 DNA reads TGTGCCAGCAGCCCTAGCGGGGGGAACGCAGATACGCAGTATTTT. Encoded protein: CASSPSGGNADTQYF.

The V and J genes are TRBV2 and TRBJ2-7; possibly TRBD2 for D (5 bases). V was clipped by 9 bases and J by 4 bases, with 16 bases between them. The CDR3 is 13 amino acids. The germline V gene has CDR1 SNHLY and CDR2 FYNNEI. This CDR3 is CASSGSGTYEQYF. The DNA of the CDR3 is TGTGCCAGTTCGGGGAGCGGAACTTACGAGCAGTACTTC.